This TCR beta chain derives from a study of T cells in Graves' hyperthyroidism and ophthalmopathy. Overall study: The initial diagnosis was the point when peripheral blood was collected, ahead of any treatment.

Amplified regions were TCR beta CDR3 sequences from RNA transcripts. The HTBI primer set served for first-round RT-PCR of the TCR CDR3. A single record per CDR3 protein comes from TCRdb applying MiXCR to the multiplex PCR reads. The data contain roughly 510,000 distinct CDR3 sequences, roughly 20% of them seen just once; the ten biggest clones take up 26%. Researchers barred patients who had uncontrolled infection, other autoimmune disease, pregnancy or lactation. Around 10 ml fresh peripheral blood yielded the PBMCs. This clonotype was counted at least ten times. Its antigen is unidentified. The CDR3 is 14 amino acids. V was clipped by 2 bases and J by 4 bases, with 12 bases between them. CDR1 is SGHKS and CDR2 is YYEKEE in the germline V gene (reference sequence). Study results and limitations: Among thyroid clonotypes expanded above 0.001, most also appeared in blood.

The rearrangement links TRBV5-5 to TRBJ1-1; D gene ambiguous. This sequence originates from a man between 18 and 29 years old with Graves' hyperthyroidism. Material for sequencing was blood. DNA of the CDR3: TGTGCCAGCAGCTTTAGGGTCCCGACCACTGAAGCTTTCTTT. Protein: CASSFRVPTTEAFF.